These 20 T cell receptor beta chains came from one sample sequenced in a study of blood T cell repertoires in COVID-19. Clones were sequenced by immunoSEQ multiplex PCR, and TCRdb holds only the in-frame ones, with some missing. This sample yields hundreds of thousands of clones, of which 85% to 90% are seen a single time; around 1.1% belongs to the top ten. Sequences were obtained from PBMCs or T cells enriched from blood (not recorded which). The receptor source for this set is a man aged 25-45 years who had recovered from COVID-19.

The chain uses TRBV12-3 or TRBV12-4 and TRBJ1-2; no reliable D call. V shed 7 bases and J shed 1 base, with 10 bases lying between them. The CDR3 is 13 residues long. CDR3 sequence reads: CASNVGNNYGYTF. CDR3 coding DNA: TGTGCCAGCAATGTGGGCAATAACTATGGCTACACCTTC.

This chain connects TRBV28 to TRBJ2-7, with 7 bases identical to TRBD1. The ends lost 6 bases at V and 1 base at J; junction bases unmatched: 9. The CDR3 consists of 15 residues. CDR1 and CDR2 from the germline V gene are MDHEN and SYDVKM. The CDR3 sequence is CASRVGQALSYEQYF. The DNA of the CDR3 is TGTGCCAGCAGGGTTGGACAGGCCCTTTCCTACGAGCAGTACTTC.

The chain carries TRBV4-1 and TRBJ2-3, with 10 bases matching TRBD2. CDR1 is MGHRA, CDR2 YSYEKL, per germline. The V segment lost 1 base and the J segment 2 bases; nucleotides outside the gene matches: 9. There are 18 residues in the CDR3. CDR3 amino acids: CASSQGKGLAVFTDTQYF. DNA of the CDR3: TGCGCCAGCAGCCAAGGAAAAGGACTAGCGGTCTTCACAGATACGCAGTATTTT.

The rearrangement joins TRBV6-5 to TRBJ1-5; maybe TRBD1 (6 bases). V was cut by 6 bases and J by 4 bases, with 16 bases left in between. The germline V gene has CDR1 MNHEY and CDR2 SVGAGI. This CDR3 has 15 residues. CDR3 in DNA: TGTGCCAGCAGCCCGACAGGCCCATCTAATCAGCCCCAGCATTTT. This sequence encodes CASSPTGPSNQPQHF.

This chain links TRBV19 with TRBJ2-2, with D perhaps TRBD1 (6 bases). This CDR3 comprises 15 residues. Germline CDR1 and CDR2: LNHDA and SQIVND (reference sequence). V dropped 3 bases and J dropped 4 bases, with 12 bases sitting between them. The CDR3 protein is CASSMSGASTGELFF. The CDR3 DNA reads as TGTGCCAGTAGTATGTCAGGGGCGAGCACCGGGGAGCTGTTTTTT.

The CDR3 protein is CTSSQPTGTTEAFF. For the CDR3, the DNA is TGCACCAGCAGCCAACCGACAGGGACCACTGAAGCTTTCTTT. The chain employs TRBV1 and TRBJ1-1; TRBD1 is taken as the D call from the table, unchecked against the DNA. TRBV1 is labeled a pseudogene. CDR3 length: 14 residues.

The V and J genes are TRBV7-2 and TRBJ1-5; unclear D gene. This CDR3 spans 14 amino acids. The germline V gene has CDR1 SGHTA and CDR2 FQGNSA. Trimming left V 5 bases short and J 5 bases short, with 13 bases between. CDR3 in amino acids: CASSLGVGDQPQHF. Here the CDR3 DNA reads TGTGCCAGCAGCCTAGGTGTCGGTGATCAGCCCCAGCATTTT.

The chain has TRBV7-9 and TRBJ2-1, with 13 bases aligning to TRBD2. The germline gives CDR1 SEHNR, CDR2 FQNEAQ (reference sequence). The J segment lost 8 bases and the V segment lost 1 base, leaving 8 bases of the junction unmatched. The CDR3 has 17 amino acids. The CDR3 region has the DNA TGTGCCAGCAGCTTAGTAGTCGGGACTAGCGGGATCGATGAGCAGTTCTTC. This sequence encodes CASSLVVGTSGIDEQFF.

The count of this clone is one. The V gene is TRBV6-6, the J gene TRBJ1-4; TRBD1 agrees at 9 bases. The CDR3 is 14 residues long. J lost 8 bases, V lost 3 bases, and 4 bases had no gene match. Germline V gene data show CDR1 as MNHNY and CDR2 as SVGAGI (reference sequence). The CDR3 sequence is CASSYSDRGEKLFF. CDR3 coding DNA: TGTGCCAGCAGTTATTCGGACAGGGGCGAAAAACTGTTTTTT.

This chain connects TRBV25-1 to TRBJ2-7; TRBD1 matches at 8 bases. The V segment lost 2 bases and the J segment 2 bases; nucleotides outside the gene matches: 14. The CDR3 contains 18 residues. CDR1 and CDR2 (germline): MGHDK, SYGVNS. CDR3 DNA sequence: TGTGCCAGCAGTGAAAGGAGGTGGGTGGGACAGGATACCTACGAGCAGTACTTC. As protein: CASSERRWVGQDTYEQYF.

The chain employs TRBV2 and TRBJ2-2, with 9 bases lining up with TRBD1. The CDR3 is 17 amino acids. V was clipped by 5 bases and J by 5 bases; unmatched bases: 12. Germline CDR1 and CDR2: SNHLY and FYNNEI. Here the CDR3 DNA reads TGTGCCAGCAGTACCCCGGGACAGGGAGGGCGTACCGGGGAGCTGTTTTTT. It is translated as CASSTPGQGGRTGELFF.

CDR3: CASSLGEAGGSYNEQFF. In nucleotides, the CDR3 is TGCGCCAGCAGCCTCGGGGAAGCGGGTGGGTCCTACAATGAGCAGTTCTTC. The chain employs TRBV5-1 and TRBJ2-1, with TRBD2 as a possible D gene (6 bases). Germline loops: CDR1 SGHRS, CDR2 YFSETQ. V lost 4 bases to trimming and J lost 1 base, with 18 bases between them. The length of the CDR3 is 17 residues.

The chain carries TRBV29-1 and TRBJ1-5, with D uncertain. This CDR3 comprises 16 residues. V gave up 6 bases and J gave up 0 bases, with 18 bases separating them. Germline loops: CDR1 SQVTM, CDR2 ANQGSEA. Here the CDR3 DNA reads TGCAGCGTCAAGGAGGGAAACCCTTATAGCAATCAGCCCCAGCATTTT. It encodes CSVKEGNPYSNQPQHF.

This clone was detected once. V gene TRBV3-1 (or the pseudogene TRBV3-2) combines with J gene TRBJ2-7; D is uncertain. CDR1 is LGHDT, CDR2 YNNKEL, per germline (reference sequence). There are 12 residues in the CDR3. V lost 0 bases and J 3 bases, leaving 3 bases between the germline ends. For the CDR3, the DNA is TGTGCCAGCAGCCAAGAGAGCTACGAGCAGTACTTC. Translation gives CASSQESYEQYF.

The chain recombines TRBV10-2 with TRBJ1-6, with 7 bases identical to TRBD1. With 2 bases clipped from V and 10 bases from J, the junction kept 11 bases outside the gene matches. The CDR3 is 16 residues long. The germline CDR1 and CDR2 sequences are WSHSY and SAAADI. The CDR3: CASSERSGTVGSPLHF. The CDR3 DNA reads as TGCGCCAGCAGTGAGCGATCCGGGACAGTCGGATCACCCCTCCACTTT.

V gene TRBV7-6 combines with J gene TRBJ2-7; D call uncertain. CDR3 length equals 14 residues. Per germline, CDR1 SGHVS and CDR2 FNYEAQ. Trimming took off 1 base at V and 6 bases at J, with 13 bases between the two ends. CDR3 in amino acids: CASSLGASRGEQYF. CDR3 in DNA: TGTGCCAGCAGCTTAGGTGCGTCCCGTGGCGAGCAGTACTTC. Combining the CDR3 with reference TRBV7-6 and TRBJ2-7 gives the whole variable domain GAGVSQSPRYKVTKRGQDVALRCDPISGHVSLYWYRQALGQGPEFLTYFNYEAQQDKSGLPNDRFSAERPEGSISTLTIQRTEQRDSAMYRCASSLGASRGEQYFGPGTRLTVT.

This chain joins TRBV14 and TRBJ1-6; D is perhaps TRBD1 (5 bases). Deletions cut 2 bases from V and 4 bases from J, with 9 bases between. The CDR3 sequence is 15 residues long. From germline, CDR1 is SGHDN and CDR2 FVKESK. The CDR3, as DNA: TGTGCCAGCAGCCAAACGAGGACATATAATTCACCCCTCCACTTT. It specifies CASSQTRTYNSPLHF.

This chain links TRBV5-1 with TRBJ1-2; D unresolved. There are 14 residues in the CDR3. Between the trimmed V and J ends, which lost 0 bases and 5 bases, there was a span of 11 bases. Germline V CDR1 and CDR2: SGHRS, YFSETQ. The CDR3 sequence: CASSLDTGGYGYTF. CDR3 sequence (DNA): TGCGCCAGCAGCTTGGACACCGGCGGGTATGGCTACACCTTC.

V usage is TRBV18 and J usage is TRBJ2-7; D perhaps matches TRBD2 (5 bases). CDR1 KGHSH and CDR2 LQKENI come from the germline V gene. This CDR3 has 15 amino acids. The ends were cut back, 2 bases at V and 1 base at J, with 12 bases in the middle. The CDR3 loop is CASSPEGGRSYEQYF. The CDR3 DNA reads TGTGCCAGCTCACCAGAGGGTGGCAGGTCCTACGAGCAGTACTTC.

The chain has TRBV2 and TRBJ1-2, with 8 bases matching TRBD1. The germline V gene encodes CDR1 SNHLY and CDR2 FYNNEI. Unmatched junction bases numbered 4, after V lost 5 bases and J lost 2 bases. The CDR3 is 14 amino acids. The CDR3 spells CASSSGTGNYGYTF. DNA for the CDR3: TGTGCCAGCAGTAGCGGGACAGGAAACTATGGCTACACCTTC. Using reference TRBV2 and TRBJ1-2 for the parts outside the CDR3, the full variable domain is EPEVTQTPSHQVTQMGQEVILRCVPISNHLYFYWYRQILGQKVEFLVSFYNNEISEKSEIFDDQFSVERPDGSNFTLKIRSTKLEDSAMYFCASSSGTGNYGYTFGSGTRLTVV.